This entry concerns a single T cell receptor (beta chain). Its antigen is still unknown. Germline values: CDR1 SQVTM, CDR2 ANQGSEA. The ends lost 6 bases at V and 1 base at J; junction bases unmatched: 2. CDR3 length: 12 residues. Time point noted: patch test 1, 2 weeks after DPC sensitization. Described treatment: therapeutic diphenylcyclopropenone sensitization with weekly scalp DPC. Every donor had alopecia and was 18 to 70 years old; all were suitable for DPC. The data belong to a study of human T cells and chemical hapten exposure. Study-level points and caveats: Sensitizing to DPC left TCRs with a frequency above 1 in 1000 unaltered. With patch test score, the counts of PT1 expanded TCRs showed a positive correlation.

Individual cDNA molecules each carried unique molecular identifiers attached by the library. In TCRdb, the RACE reads were re-called with MiXCR into one record per CDR3 protein. The repertoire holds approximately 350,000 distinct CDR3 sequences, with approximately 6.9% as singletons. The source is a woman aged 18-29 years with alopecia areata. Some clones in this sample may be carry-over from other donors' samples. The rearrangement uses TRBV29-1 and TRBJ2-7; TRBD1 agrees at 8 bases. Material: whole blood, obtained in connection with sensitization to the hapten diphenylcyclopropenone (DPC). The CDR3 region has the DNA TGCAGCGTGGGACAGGAGTCCTACGAGCAGTACTTC. The encoded protein is CSVGQESYEQYF.